These 16 T cell receptor beta chains were all obtained from the same sample, sequenced in a study of blood T cell repertoires in COVID-19. Libraries were prepared by immunoSEQ multiplex PCR; TCRdb keeps only in-frame clonotypes and omits some of them. The sample has 140,000 to 150,000 clones; around 82% are singletons. The material sequenced was peripheral blood. Receptors originate from a human donor in a cohort sampled during active COVID-19.

The CDR3 nucleotides are TGTGCCAGCAGCTTAGAAGCGGGGATCTACGAGCAGTACTTC. Amino acids: CASSLEAGIYEQYF. V and J are TRBV7-2 and TRBJ2-7, with TRBD2 identical over 7 bases. The ends lost 1 base at V and 3 bases at J; junction bases unmatched: 3. The CDR3 contains 14 residues. CDR1 is SGHTA, CDR2 FQGNSA, per germline.

A few counts support this clone. The genes are TRBV5-1 and TRBJ2-1; a possible D gene is TRBD1 (6 bases). This CDR3 has 13 amino acids. Germline CDR1 SGHRS, CDR2 YFSETQ. Trimming took off 4 bases at V and 5 bases at J, with 10 bases between the two ends. The CDR3 bases are TGCGCCAGCAGCCGGGACACTAACAATGAGCAGTTCTTC. Translation: CASSRDTNNEQFF.

J is TRBJ2-4 and V is TRBV27; the D gene is possibly TRBD1 (5 bases). Germline assignment: CDR1 MNHEY and CDR2 SMNVEV (reference sequence). Between the trimmed V and J ends, which lost 3 bases and 5 bases, there was a span of 8 bases. The CDR3 spans 13 residues. The CDR3 region is CASSFQGQNIQYF. Here the CDR3 DNA reads TGTGCCAGCAGTTTCCAGGGCCAAAACATTCAGTACTTC.

The chain uses TRBV30 and TRBJ1-6; 8 nucleotides match TRBD1. The ends lost 5 bases at V and 0 bases at J; junction bases unmatched: 6. Per the germline V gene, CDR1 is GTSNPN and CDR2 is SVGIG (reference sequence). This CDR3 spans 16 amino acids. CDR3 DNA: TGTGCCTGGCGGGACAGGTCGGGCTCCTATAATTCACCCCTCCACTTT. Translated: CAWRDRSGSYNSPLHF.

The rearrangement links TRBV19 to TRBJ2-5; weak D call: TRBD2 (5 bases). The length of the CDR3 is 13 residues. V shed 7 bases and J shed 2 bases, with 11 bases lying between them. From germline, CDR1 is LNHDA and CDR2 SQIVND (reference sequence). CDR3 sequence reads: CASTVPGQETQYF. In nucleotides, the CDR3 is TGTGCCAGTACCGTCCCGGGACAAGAGACCCAGTACTTC.

This sequence joins TRBV19 and TRBJ1-3, with TRBD1 identical over 9 bases. From germline, CDR1 is LNHDA and CDR2 SQIVND (reference sequence). J gave up 14 bases and V 5 bases, and 13 bases lay outside the gene matches. This CDR3 region has 14 residues. CDR3 sequence: CASSAWTGDPVLYF. In nucleotides, the CDR3 is TGTGCCAGTAGTGCCTGGACAGGGGACCCGGTATTATATTTT. The whole variable domain, remainder taken from reference TRBV19 and TRBJ1-3, is DGGITQSPKYLFRKEGQNVTLSCEQNLNHDAMYWYRQDPGQGLRLIYYSQIVNDFQKGDIAEGYSVSREKKESFPLTVTSAQKNPTAFYLCASSAWTGDPVLYFGEGSWLTVV.

This clone was recorded once. The rearrangement links TRBV5-4 to TRBJ2-3, with D possibly being TRBD2 (5 bases). V was clipped by 0 bases and J by 2 bases, with 10 bases between them. The length of the CDR3 is 15 residues. The V gene's germline CDR1 is SGHNT and CDR2 YYREEE (reference sequence). The chain's CDR3 is CASSLDGGHTDTQYF. CDR3 coding DNA: TGTGCCAGCAGCTTGGACGGAGGCCACACAGATACGCAGTATTTT.

The chain carries TRBV7-2 and TRBJ1-6; D is possibly TRBD1 (6 bases). Trimming removed 4 bases from V and 8 bases from J, with 15 bases in between. The CDR3 loop spans 15 amino acids. Germline CDR1 SGHTA, CDR2 FQGNSA. In DNA form, the CDR3 reads TGTGCCAGCAGCTGGGGGGGGGCGGATTATTCACCCCTCCACTTT. Its translation: CASSWGGADYSPLHF.

The chain recombines TRBV6-4 with TRBJ2-1; TRBD2 agrees at 12 bases. The CDR3 extends over 14 amino acids. J lost 6 bases, V lost 6 bases, and 3 bases had no gene match. Looked up from germline, CDR1 is MRHNA and CDR2 is SNTAGT. The CDR3 bases are TGTGCCAGCAGCAGGACTAGCGGGATCAATGAGCAGTTCTTC. Translation: CASSRTSGINEQFF.

V usage is TRBV14 and J usage is TRBJ2-7; 11 bases map to TRBD1. Germline CDR1 reads SGHDN; CDR2 reads FVKESK. The V and J ends lost 0 bases and 6 bases, in that order; junction bases with no gene match: 7. The CDR3 is made up of 16 amino acids. The CDR3 is CASSQEGRTGGIEQYF. The CDR3 nucleotides read TGTGCCAGCAGCCAAGAAGGAAGGACAGGGGGCATCGAGCAGTACTTC.

This chain joins TRBV6-5 and TRBJ1-2, with D tentatively TRBD1 (6 bases). Germline V lookup: CDR1 MNHEY, CDR2 SVGAGI. Trimming shortened V by 6 bases and J by 7 bases, and 12 bases separated the two germline ends. CDR3 length: 12 residues. The CDR3 nucleotides are TGTGCCAGCAGCCCGGGACAATCTGGCTACACCTTC. This encodes CASSPGQSGYTF.

The J gene is TRBJ1-2, the V gene TRBV7-9; no clear D gene. The V end lost 6 bases, the J end lost 4 bases, and 9 bases lay between the germline ends. Germline V gene data show CDR1 as SEHNR and CDR2 as FQNEAQ (reference sequence). The CDR3 loop spans 12 amino acids. For the CDR3, the DNA is TGTGCCAGCAGTCGAGACATCTATGGCTACACCTTC. Translation: CASSRDIYGYTF.

The V and J genes are TRBV7-3 and TRBJ2-7, with D tentatively TRBD2 (6 bases). Trimming stripped 1 base from V and 12 bases from J, with 25 bases between. This CDR3 is built from 16 residues. Germline V lookup: CDR1 SGHTA, CDR2 FQGTGA. CDR3 in amino acids: CASSLMRLSGLVFGYV. In nucleotides, the CDR3 is TGTGCCAGCAGCTTAATGCGGCTCTCGGGACTCGTTTTCGGGTACGTC.

This clone was found once. CDR3 DNA sequence: TGTGCCAGCAGCGTAACAGGGGGGGGAAGGTCCTACAATGAGCAGTTCTTC. Translating gives CASSVTGGGRSYNEQFF. The chain carries TRBV11-2 and TRBJ2-1; the D gene is possibly TRBD1 (8 bases). Germline CDR1 SGHAT, CDR2 FQNNGV. The CDR3 loop spans 17 amino acids. Trimming left V 5 bases short and J 1 base short, with 18 bases between.

This chain uses TRBV19 with TRBJ1-2; 10 bases align to TRBD1. This CDR3 is 14 amino acids long. The V and J ends lost 3 bases and 4 bases, in that order; junction bases with no gene match: 2. CDR1 LNHDA and CDR2 SQIVND come from the germline V gene (reference sequence). The CDR3 loop reads CASSIDRGPYGYTF. CDR3 nucleotide sequence: TGTGCCAGTAGTATTGACAGGGGGCCCTATGGCTACACCTTC.

This chain uses TRBV9 with TRBJ2-3; D is possibly TRBD2 (5 bases). CDR3 size: 16 residues. The germline CDR1 and CDR2 sequences are SGDLS and YYNGEE. With 4 bases removed from V and 3 bases from J, the gap between germline ends came to 18 bases. Here the CDR3 DNA reads TGTGCCAGCAGCTTAAGCCCGGCTAGCCCAACAGATACGCAGTATTTT. Amino acids: CASSLSPASPTDTQYF.